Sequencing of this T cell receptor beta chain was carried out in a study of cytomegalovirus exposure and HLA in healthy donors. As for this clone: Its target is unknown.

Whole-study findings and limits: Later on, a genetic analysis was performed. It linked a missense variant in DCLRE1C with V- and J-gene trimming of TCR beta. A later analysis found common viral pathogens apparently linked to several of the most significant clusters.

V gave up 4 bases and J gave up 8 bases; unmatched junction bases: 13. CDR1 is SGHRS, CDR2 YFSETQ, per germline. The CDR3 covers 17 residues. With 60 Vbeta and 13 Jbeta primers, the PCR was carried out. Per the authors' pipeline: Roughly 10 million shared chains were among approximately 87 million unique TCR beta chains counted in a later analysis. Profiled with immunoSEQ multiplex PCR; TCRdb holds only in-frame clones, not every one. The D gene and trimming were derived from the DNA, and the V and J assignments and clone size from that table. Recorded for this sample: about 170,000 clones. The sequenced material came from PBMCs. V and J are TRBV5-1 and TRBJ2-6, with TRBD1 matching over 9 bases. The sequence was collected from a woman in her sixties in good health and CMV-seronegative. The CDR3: CASSLIQGAQVSNVLTF. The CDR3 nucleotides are TGCGCCAGCAGCCTTATACAGGGGGCCCAGGTGTCCAACGTCCTGACTTTC.